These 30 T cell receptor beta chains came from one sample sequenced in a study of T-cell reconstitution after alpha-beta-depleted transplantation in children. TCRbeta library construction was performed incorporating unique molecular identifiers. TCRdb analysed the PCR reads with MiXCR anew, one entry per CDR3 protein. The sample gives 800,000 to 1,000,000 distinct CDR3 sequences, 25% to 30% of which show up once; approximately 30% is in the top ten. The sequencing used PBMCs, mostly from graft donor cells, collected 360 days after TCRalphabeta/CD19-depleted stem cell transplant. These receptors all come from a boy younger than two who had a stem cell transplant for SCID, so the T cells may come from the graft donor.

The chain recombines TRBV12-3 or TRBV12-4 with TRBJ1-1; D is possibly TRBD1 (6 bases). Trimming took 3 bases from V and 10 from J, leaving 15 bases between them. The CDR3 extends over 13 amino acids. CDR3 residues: CASSFEPGRGAFF. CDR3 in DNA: TGTGCCAGCAGTTTCGAGCCGGGCAGGGGAGCTTTCTTT.

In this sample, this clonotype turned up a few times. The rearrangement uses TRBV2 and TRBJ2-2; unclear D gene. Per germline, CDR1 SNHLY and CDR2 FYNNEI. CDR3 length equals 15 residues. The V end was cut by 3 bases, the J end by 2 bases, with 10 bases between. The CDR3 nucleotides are TGTGCCAGCAGTGACGGCAGTCGCAACACCGGGGAGCTGTTTTTT. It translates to CASSDGSRNTGELFF. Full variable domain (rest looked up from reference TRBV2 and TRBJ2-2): EPEVTQTPSHQVTQMGQEVILRCVPISNHLYFYWYRQILGQKVEFLVSFYNNEISEKSEIFDDQFSVERPDGSNFTLKIRSTKLEDSAMYFCASSDGSRNTGELFFGEGSRLTVL.

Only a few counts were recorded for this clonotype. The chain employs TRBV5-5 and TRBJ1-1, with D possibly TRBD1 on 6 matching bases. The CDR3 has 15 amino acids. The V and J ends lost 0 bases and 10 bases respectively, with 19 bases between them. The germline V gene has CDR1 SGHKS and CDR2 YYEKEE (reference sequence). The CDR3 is CASSLVERTKGGAFF. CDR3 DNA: TGTGCCAGCAGCTTGGTTGAAAGGACCAAGGGGGGAGCTTTCTTT.

The CDR3 DNA reads as TGCGCCAGCAGCCATCAAAGGGAGGTCCAAGAGACCCAGTACTTC. As protein: CASSHQREVQETQYF. V and J are TRBV4-3 and TRBJ2-5; tentative D call: TRBD2 (6 bases). The germline gives CDR1 LGHNA, CDR2 YSLEER. V lost 3 bases and J lost 1, with 12 bases in between. This CDR3 is 15 amino acids long.

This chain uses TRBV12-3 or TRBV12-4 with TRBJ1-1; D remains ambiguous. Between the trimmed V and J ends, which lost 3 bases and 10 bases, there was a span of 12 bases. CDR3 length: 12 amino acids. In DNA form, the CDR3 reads TGTGCCAGCAGTTTGGGAAATTGGGGAGCTTTCTTT. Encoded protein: CASSLGNWGAFF.

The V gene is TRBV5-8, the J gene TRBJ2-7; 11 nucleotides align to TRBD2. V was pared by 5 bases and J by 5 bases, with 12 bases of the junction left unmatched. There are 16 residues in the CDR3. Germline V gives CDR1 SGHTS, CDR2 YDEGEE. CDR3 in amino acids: CASSSSGGYFGHEQYF. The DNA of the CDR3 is TGTGCCAGCAGTTCTAGCGGGGGGTATTTCGGCCACGAGCAGTACTTC.

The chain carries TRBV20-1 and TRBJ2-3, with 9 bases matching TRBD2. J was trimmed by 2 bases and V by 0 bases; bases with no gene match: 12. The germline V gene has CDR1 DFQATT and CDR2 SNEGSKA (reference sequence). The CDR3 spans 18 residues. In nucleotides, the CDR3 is TGCAGTGCTAGAGATCTAGGTCCGCGGGGGGGCTTCACAGATACGCAGTATTTT. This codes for CSARDLGPRGGFTDTQYF.

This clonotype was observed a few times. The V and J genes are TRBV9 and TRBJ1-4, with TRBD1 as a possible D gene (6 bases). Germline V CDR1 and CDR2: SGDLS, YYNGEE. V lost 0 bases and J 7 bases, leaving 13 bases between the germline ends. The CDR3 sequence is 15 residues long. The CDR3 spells CASSVGDIIGEKLFF. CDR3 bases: TGTGCCAGCAGCGTAGGGGACATCATAGGTGAAAAACTGTTTTTT.

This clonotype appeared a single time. In DNA form, the CDR3 reads TGTGCCAGCAGCCTCATAACCGACAGGGCCAAATCTAACTATGGCTACACCTTC. This encodes CASSLITDRAKSNYGYTF. V gene TRBV4-2 combines with J gene TRBJ1-2, with 7 bases that match TRBD1. CDR3 length: 18 amino acids. J gave up 0 bases and V 4 bases, and 14 bases lay outside the gene matches. Germline V gene sequence: CDR1 LGHNA, CDR2 YNFKEQ.

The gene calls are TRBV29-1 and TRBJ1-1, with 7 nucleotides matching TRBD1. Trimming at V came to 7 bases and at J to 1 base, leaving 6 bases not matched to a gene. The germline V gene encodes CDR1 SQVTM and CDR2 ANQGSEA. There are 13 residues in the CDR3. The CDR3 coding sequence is TGCAGCGGTGGGGACAGAAGGAACACTGAAGCTTTCTTT. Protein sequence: CSGGDRRNTEAFF.

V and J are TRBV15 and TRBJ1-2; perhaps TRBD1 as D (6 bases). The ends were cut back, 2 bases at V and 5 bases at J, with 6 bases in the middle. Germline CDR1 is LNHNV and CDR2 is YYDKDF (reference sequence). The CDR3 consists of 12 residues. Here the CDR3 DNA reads TGTGCCACCAGCAGACAGGGGTATGGCTACACCTTC. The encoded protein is CATSRQGYGYTF.

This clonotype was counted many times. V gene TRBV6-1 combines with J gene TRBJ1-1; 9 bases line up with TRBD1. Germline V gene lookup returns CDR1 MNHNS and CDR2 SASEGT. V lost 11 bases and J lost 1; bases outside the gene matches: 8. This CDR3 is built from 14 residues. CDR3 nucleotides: TGTGCCCCTCCGGAGGGACAGGGGAACACTGAAGCTTTCTTT. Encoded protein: CAPPEGQGNTEAFF.

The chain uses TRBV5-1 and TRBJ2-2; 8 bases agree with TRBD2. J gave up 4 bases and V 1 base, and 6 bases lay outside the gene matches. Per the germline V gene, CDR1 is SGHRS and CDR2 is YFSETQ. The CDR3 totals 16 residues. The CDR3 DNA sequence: TGCGCCAGCAGCTTGACGGGAGGGGCCACCACCGGGGAGCTGTTTTTT. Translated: CASSLTGGATTGELFF.

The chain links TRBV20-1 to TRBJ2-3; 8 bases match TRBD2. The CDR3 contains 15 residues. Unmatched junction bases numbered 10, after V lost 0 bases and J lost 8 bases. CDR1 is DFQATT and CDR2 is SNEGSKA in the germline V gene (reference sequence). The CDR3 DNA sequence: TGCAGTGCTAGAGATCTTAAGCGGGGGTTGTCTACGCAGTATTTT. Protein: CSARDLKRGLSTQYF.

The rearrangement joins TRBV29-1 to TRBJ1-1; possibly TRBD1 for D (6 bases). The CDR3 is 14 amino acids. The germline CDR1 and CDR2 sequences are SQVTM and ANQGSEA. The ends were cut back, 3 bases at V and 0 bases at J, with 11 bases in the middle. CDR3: CSVDSGHLNTEAFF. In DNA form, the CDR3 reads TGCAGCGTTGACTCGGGACACCTGAACACTGAAGCTTTCTTT.

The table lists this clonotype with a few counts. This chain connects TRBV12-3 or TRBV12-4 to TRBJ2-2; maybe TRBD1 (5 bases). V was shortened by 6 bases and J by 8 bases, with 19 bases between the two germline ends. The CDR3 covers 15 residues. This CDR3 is CASSQETAPWGELFF. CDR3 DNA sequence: TGTGCCAGCAGCCAAGAGACAGCACCTTGGGGGGAGCTGTTTTTT.

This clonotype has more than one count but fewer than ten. CDR3 DNA: TGTGCCACCAGTGATCCCAGGGGCCGGGACTATGGCTACACCTTC. This gives the protein CATSDPRGRDYGYTF. The V and J genes are TRBV24-1 and TRBJ1-2, with TRBD1 as a possible D gene (6 bases). Trimming took 3 bases from V and 3 from J, leaving 13 bases between them. The CDR3 totals 15 residues. From germline, CDR1 is KGHDR and CDR2 SFDVKD.

The CDR3 is CASSLGGGETTDTQYF. The CDR3 DNA reads TGTGCCAGCAGCTTGGGCGGGGGAGAAACCACAGATACGCAGTATTTT. V gene TRBV5-5 combines with J gene TRBJ2-3; 7 bases line up with TRBD2. CDR1 and CDR2 (germline): SGHKS, YYEKEE (reference sequence). After removal of 0 bases from V and 2 bases from J, the junction contained 6 bases not matched to a gene. CDR3 length: 16 amino acids.

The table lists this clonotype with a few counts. CDR3 amino acids: CASSTAEDEQFF. The DNA for the CDR3 is TGTGCCAGCAGCACCGCGGAGGACGAGCAGTTCTTC. The chain couples TRBV12-3 or TRBV12-4 to TRBJ2-1; TRBD2 might be the D (5 bases). V was clipped by 6 bases and J by 10 bases, with 13 bases between them. The CDR3 loop spans 12 amino acids.

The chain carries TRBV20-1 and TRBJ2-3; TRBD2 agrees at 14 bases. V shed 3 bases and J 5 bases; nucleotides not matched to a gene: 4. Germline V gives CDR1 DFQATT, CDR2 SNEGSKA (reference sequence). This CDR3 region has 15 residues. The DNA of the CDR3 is TGCAGTGCTAGCAGGGGGACTAGCGGGGGAGATACGCAGTATTTT. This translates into CSASRGTSGGDTQYF.

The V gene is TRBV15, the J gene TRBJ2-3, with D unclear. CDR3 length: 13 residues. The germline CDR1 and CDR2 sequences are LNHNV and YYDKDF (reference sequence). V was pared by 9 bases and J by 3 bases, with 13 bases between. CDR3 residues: CATRPSSTDTQYF. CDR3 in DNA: TGTGCCACAAGGCCTAGTAGTACAGATACGCAGTATTTT. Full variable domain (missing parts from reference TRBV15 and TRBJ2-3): DAMVIQNPRYQVTQFGKPVTLSCSQTLNHNVMYWYQQKSSQAPKLLFHYYDKDFNNEADTPDNFQSRRPNTSFCFLDIRSPGLGDTAMYLCATRPSSTDTQYFGPGTRLTVL.

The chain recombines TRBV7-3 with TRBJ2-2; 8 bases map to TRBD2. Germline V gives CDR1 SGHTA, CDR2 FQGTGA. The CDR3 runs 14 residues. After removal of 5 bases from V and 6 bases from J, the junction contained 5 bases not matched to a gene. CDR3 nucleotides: TGTGCCAGCAGCCCGGGGGGGCTTGCCGGGGAGCTGTTTTTT. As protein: CASSPGGLAGELFF.

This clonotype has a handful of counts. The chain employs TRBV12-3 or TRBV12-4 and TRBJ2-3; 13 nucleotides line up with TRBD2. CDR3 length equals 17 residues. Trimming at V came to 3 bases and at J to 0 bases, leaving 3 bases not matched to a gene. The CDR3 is CASSLTSGGLSTDTQYF. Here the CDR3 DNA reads TGTGCCAGCAGTTTGACTAGCGGGGGGCTGAGCACAGATACGCAGTATTTT.

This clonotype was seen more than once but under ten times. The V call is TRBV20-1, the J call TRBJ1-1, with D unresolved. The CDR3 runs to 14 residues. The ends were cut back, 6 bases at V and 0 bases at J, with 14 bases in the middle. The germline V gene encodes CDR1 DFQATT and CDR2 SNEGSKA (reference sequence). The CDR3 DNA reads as TGCAGTGCGAAACAAGGGAAGGTGAACACTGAAGCTTTCTTT. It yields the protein CSAKQGKVNTEAFF.

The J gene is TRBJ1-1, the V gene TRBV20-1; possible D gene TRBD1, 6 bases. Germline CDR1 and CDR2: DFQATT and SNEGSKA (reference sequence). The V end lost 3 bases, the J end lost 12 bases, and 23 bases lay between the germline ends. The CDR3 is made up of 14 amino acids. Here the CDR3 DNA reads TGCAGTGCTAGTGGGGGCCCCAGGGGCGGGGGATCTTTCTTT. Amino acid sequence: CSASGGPRGGGSFF.

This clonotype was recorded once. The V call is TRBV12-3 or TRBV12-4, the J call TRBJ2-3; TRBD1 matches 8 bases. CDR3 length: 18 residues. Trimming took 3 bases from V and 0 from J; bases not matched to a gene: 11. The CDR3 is CASSFIFVRDRSTDTQYF. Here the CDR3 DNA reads TGTGCCAGCAGTTTTATCTTCGTTCGGGACAGGAGCACAGATACGCAGTATTTT.

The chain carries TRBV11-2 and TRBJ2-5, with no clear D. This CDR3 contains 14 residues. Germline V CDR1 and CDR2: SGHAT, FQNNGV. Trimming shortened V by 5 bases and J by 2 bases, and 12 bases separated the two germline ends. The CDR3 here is CASSRSRYQETQYF. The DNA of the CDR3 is TGTGCCAGCAGCCGATCGCGATATCAAGAGACCCAGTACTTC.

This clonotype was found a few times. The CDR3 sequence: CASSLTAGADEQFF. CDR3 coding DNA: TGCGCCAGCAGCTTGACCGCGGGGGCTGATGAGCAGTTCTTC. The chain links TRBV5-1 to TRBJ2-1, with a tentative D call TRBD2 (7 bases). Per the germline V gene, CDR1 is SGHRS and CDR2 is YFSETQ. CDR3 size: 14 residues. Trimming removed 1 base at V and 8 bases at J, with 13 bases between.

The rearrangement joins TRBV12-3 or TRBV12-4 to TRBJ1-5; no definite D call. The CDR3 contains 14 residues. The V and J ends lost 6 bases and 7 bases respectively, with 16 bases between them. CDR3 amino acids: CASRSGPRGQPQHF. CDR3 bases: TGTGCCAGCAGGTCCGGGCCCCGTGGACAGCCCCAGCATTTT.

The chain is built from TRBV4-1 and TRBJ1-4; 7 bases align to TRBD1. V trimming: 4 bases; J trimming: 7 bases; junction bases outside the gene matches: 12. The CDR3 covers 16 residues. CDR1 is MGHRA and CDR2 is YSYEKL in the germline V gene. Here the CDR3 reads CASSLQPTGTAEKLFF. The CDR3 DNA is TGCGCCAGCAGCCTCCAACCGACAGGGACGGCTGAAAAACTGTTTTTT.